The entry below gives a single T cell receptor beta chain sequence along with its context. Its specificity is unknown. These data are taken from a study of shared clonotypes between healthy human individuals. Study as a whole: Plates per donor: three CD4 naive, three CD4 memory, two CD8 naive, one CD8 memory. Study-wide findings and caveats: An effect of sequencing depth on clonotype sharing among donors was expected.

Trimming took 5 bases from V and 10 from J, leaving 10 bases between them. CDR1 is SGHDT and CDR2 is YYEEEE in the germline V gene. The CDR3 is 12 amino acids. TCRdb's copy holds only in-frame clones and misses some; the assay was immunoSEQ multiplex PCR. The table lists about a million clones, about 80% of them singletons. The sequence derives from a man between 18 and 35 years old in good health. Some clones in this sample may be carry-over from other donors' samples. Sequencing used memory CD4+ T cells from PBMCs. Subset denoted: CD45RA-negative fraction. The rearrangement joins TRBV5-6 to TRBJ1-6, with no clear D. CDR3 in amino acids: CASRAGQSPLHF. The DNA for the CDR3 is TGTGCCAGCAGGGCCGGGCAGTCACCCCTCCACTTT.